The rows below give T cell receptor beta chains drawn from one sample of a study of T-cell reconstitution after alpha-beta-depleted transplantation in children. TCRdb fed the PCR reads into MiXCR, producing one record per CDR3 protein. In the table there are about 580,000 distinct CDR3 sequences, 23% of which are singletons. The starting material was PBMCs, mostly from graft donor cells, obtained 360 days after TCRalphabeta/CD19-depleted stem cell transplant. The source is a boy in the first two years of life who had a stem cell transplant for acute myeloid leukemia, so the T cells may come from the graft donor. CDR3s include the opening cysteine and the closing phenylalanine or tryptophan. The D gene is left open where the match is weak. For some rows the clone size is stated as once, few or many, or as a class when expanded; others skip it.

v_call	d_call	clone_size	j_call	cdr3_nt	cdr3_aa
TRBV5-6	TRBD1	.	TRBJ1-1	TGTGCCAGCAGCTGGCAGGGGGCTCAGCTTGTCACTGAAGCTTTCTTT	CASSWQGAQLVTEAFF
TRBV24-1	.	few	TRBJ2-6	TGTGCCACCAGTGAGCATAGGGGCTCTGGGGCCAACGTCCTGACTTTC	CATSEHRGSGANVLTF
TRBV20-1	TRBD1	many	TRBJ2-5	TGCAGTGCCATTGGGACAGGCGAAGAGACCCAGTACTTC	CSAIGTGEETQYF
TRBV4-3	.	.	TRBJ2-7	TGCGCCAGCAGCCAAGTAGGGGCAGGGTCAATCTACGAGCAGTACTTC	CASSQVGAGSIYEQYF
TRBV24-1	TRBD1	few	TRBJ2-1	TGTGCCACCAGTGCACAAGGGACAGGGGCCCGAGGTGAGCAGTTCTTC	CATSAQGTGARGEQFF
TRBV20-1	.	many	TRBJ2-7	TGCAGTGCTCCCCGGGGCTACGAGCAGTACTTC	CSAPRGYEQYF
TRBV2	TRBD2	many	TRBJ2-1	TGTGCCAGCAGATCCGGGACTAGCGGGGGCCACCTTAATGAGCAGTTCTTC	CASRSGTSGGHLNEQFF
TRBV5-1	.	many	TRBJ1-1	TGCGCCAGCAACGCGGGGGGAAACACTGAAGCTTTCTTT	CASNAGGNTEAFF
TRBV12-3/TRBV12-4	.	few	TRBJ1-5	TGTGCCAGCAGTTACAGGAATCAGCCCCAGCATTTT	CASSYRNQPQHF
TRBV29-1	TRBD2	few	TRBJ2-2	TGCAGCGTTCAGCGGGGGCGCGACATCGGGGAGCTGTTTTTT	CSVQRGRDIGELFF
TRBV20-1	.	.	TRBJ1-2	TGCAGTGCTCCCCAGGGCAACTATGGCTACACCTTC	CSAPQGNYGYTF
TRBV12-3/TRBV12-4	TRBD1	many	TRBJ2-7	TGTGCCAGCAGCTCAGGGACAGCGCCCTACGAGCAGTACTTC	CASSSGTAPYEQYF
TRBV6-5	.	.	TRBJ1-1	TGTGCCAGCAGTTACTCACAAAGGGGGAACACTGAAGCTTTCTTT	CASSYSQRGNTEAFF
TRBV6-1	.	many	TRBJ2-7	TGTGCCAGCAGTGCGAGGACTCTATACGAGCAGTACTTC	CASSARTLYEQYF
TRBV6-1	.	.	TRBJ1-5	TGTGCCAGCAGGGAACAGGGCGGCGGGCAGCCCCAGCATTTT	CASREQGGGQPQHF
TRBV7-2	TRBD2	.	TRBJ2-1	TGTGCCAGCAGCTTAGTTGTAGCGGGGCTGGGCAATGAGCAGTTCTTC	CASSLVVAGLGNEQFF
TRBV11-3	.	few	TRBJ2-2	TGTGCCAGCAGCCATGACACCGGGGAGCTGTTTTTT	CASSHDTGELFF
TRBV5-1	.	.	TRBJ1-5	TGCGCCAGCAGCTTGGCCCCAGGAACACTAGGCAGTCAGCCCCAGCATTTT	CASSLAPGTLGSQPQHF
TRBV5-1	.	few	TRBJ2-7	TGCGCCAGCAGCTTGGAGGGGGTAGCAGTCGACGAGCAGTACTTC	CASSLEGVAVDEQYF
TRBV12-3/TRBV12-4	.	many	TRBJ2-1	TGTGCCAGCAGTTCGAAGGGCGGGCAGTTCTTC	CASSSKGGQFF
TRBV11-3	.	.	TRBJ2-3	TGTGCCAGCAGCCATGACGAGACTTGGACAGATACGCAGTATTTT	CASSHDETWTDTQYF
TRBV29-1	TRBD1	many	TRBJ2-3	TGCAGCGTTGATCGACAGGGCGCTAGCACAGATACGCAGTATTTT	CSVDRQGASTDTQYF
TRBV12-3/TRBV12-4	.	.	TRBJ1-2	TGTGCCAGCAGTTTGGGGCTGATCTATGGCTACACCTTC	CASSLGLIYGYTF
TRBV7-9	TRBD1	many	TRBJ1-4	TGTGCCAGCAGCCCTCGGGACAGGGTGGAGGAAAAACTGTTTTTT	CASSPRDRVEEKLFF
TRBV4-3	.	once	TRBJ1-1	TGCGCCAGCAGCCAAGGAAAGGGGAACACTGAAGCTTTCTTT	CASSQGKGNTEAFF
TRBV24-1	.	few	TRBJ2-2	TGTGCCACCAGTGATTTCCAGGCCAGGGGAAACACCGGGGAGCTGTTTTTT	CATSDFQARGNTGELFF
TRBV27	.	.	TRBJ2-5	TGTGCCAGCAGTCAAGCGGACCAAGAGACCCAGTACTTC	CASSQADQETQYF
TRBV12-3/TRBV12-4	.	many	TRBJ1-1	TGTGCCAGCAGTTTCGCCAGATACATGAACACTGAAGCTTTCTTT	CASSFARYMNTEAFF
TRBV5-1	.	many	TRBJ2-2	TGCGCCAGCAGCTGGACAGAAAATTCCGGGGAGCTGTTTTTT	CASSWTENSGELFF
TRBV6-5	.	many	TRBJ1-1	TGTGCCAGCAGTCTATCGCCCCATTCGAACACTGAAGCTTTCTTT	CASSLSPHSNTEAFF
TRBV7-2	.	.	TRBJ1-3	TGTGCCAGCAGCCCAGGGTGGGACGGTGGCACCATATATTTT	CASSPGWDGGTIYF
TRBV29-1	.	many	TRBJ1-4	TGCAGCGTTGAGGGCAGGGGAAATGAAAAACTGTTTTTT	CSVEGRGNEKLFF
TRBV7-9	.	many	TRBJ1-1	TGTGCCAGCATTGGTGGCGTGACACAAACTTTCTTT	CASIGGVTQTFF
TRBV4-3	TRBD2	few	TRBJ2-6	TGCGCCAGCAGCCCACGGGGGGGCGGAGCCTCTGGGGCCAACGTCCTGACTTTC	CASSPRGGGASGANVLTF
TRBV19	.	many	TRBJ2-5	TGTGCCAGTAGTATCGGGTTCGGTAGAGAGACCCAGTACTTC	CASSIGFGRETQYF
TRBV4-1	.	many	TRBJ2-1	TGCGCCAGCACATCGTGGGGGAATGAGCAGTTCTTC	CASTSWGNEQFF
TRBV20-1	TRBD2	.	TRBJ2-3	TGCAGTGCTCGGAGCGGGGACTATACAGATACGCAGTATTTT	CSARSGDYTDTQYF
TRBV25-1	TRBD1	few	TRBJ1-6	TGTGCCAGCAGGACAGGGGGCAATTCACCCCTCCACTTT	CASRTGGNSPLHF
TRBV6-5	TRBD2	.	TRBJ2-5	TGTGCCAGCAGCCTTCTAGCGGGTCGATGGGAGACCCAGTACTTC	CASSLLAGRWETQYF
TRBV6-1	.	many	TRBJ2-1	TGTGCCAGCAGTCGGTGGTTGAGTGGAGACAATGAGCAGTTCTTC	CASSRWLSGDNEQFF
TRBV4-3	.	.	TRBJ2-7	TGCGCCAGCAGCCGCGCGGGGAGAGCCTACGAGCAGTACTTC	CASSRAGRAYEQYF
TRBV20-1	.	many	TRBJ2-1	TGCAGTGCTAGTAGGGCAGGCTCCTACAATGAGCAGTTCTTC	CSASRAGSYNEQFF
TRBV20-1	.	many	TRBJ2-5	TGCAGTGCCCCGCGGGAGACCCAGTACTTC	CSAPRETQYF
TRBV7-9	.	many	TRBJ2-7	TGTGCCAGCAGCTTAGCCCACGGGACTTTGGCTGTGGAGCAGTACTTC	CASSLAHGTLAVEQYF
TRBV14	TRBD1	few	TRBJ1-2	TGTGCCAGCAGCCAAGATTACAGGGGCAACTATGGCTACACCTTC	CASSQDYRGNYGYTF
TRBV12-3/TRBV12-4	.	many	TRBJ1-1	TGTGCCAGCAGTAGCCGGACAGTGAACACTGAAGCTTTCTTT	CASSSRTVNTEAFF
TRBV11-3	.	once	TRBJ2-7	TGTGCCAGCAGCCCTGATAATTCCTACGAGCAGTACTTC	CASSPDNSYEQYF